This is a list of T cell receptor beta chains from one sample in a study of shared clonotypes between healthy human individuals. The protocol was immunoSEQ multiplex PCR, while the TCRdb copy is restricted to in-frame clones and leaves out a portion. The sample records about 730,000 clones, about two thirds being singletons. Source material: memory CD4+ T cells sorted from blood. These receptors all come from a woman in her thirties in good health. Each CDR3 is given with its conserved first and last residue. Each record gives: J gene, D gene, V gene, clone size, CDR3 protein, CDR3 DNA. D genes are given only for firm matches. A clone size is listed for some rows: how often the clone was seen (once, few, many), or a class if it is expanded.

j_gene: TRBJ1-1; d_gene: .; v_gene: TRBV6-1; abundance: .; CDR3aa: CASSEALGAFNTEAFF; CDR3nt: TGTGCCAGCAGTGAAGCGCTCGGGGCCTTTAACACTGAAGCTTTCTTT
j_gene: TRBJ2-3; d_gene: .; v_gene: TRBV2; abundance: few; CDR3aa: CASSPSGISQYF; CDR3nt: TGTGCCAGCAGCCCGTCGGGGATTTCGCAGTATTTT
j_gene: TRBJ2-1; d_gene: TRBD2; v_gene: TRBV28; abundance: .; CDR3aa: CASRSGLAGGNEQFF; CDR3nt: TGTGCCAGCAGGTCGGGACTAGCGGGGGGGAATGAGCAGTTCTTC
j_gene: TRBJ1-1; d_gene: .; v_gene: TRBV19; abundance: few; CDR3aa: CASSRDLRNTEAFF; CDR3nt: TGTGCCAGTAGTAGGGACCTCCGGAACACTGAAGCTTTCTTT
j_gene: TRBJ1-1; d_gene: .; v_gene: TRBV4-2; abundance: .; CDR3aa: CASGGLNTEAFF; CDR3nt: TGTGCCAGCGGGGGGTTAAACACTGAAGCTTTCTTT
j_gene: TRBJ2-3; d_gene: TRBD1; v_gene: TRBV2; abundance: .; CDR3aa: CASGRQGTGTDTQYF; CDR3nt: TGTGCCAGCGGACGACAGGGGACGGGGACAGATACGCAGTATTTT
j_gene: TRBJ2-3; d_gene: TRBD2; v_gene: TRBV9; abundance: .; CDR3aa: CASSVGLAAAGTDTQYF; CDR3nt: TGTGCCAGCAGCGTAGGACTAGCGGCCGCCGGCACAGATACGCAGTATTTT
j_gene: TRBJ1-2; d_gene: TRBD1; v_gene: TRBV5-1; abundance: .; CDR3aa: CATRQGAENGYTF; CDR3nt: TGCGCCACCAGACAGGGGGCGGAAAATGGCTACACCTTC
j_gene: TRBJ1-5; d_gene: .; v_gene: TRBV20-1; abundance: .; CDR3aa: CSASTGQPQHF; CDR3nt: TGCAGTGCTAGTACGGGTCAGCCCCAGCATTTT
j_gene: TRBJ2-5; d_gene: .; v_gene: TRBV5-1; abundance: .; CDR3aa: CASSWGQGLGSETQYF; CDR3nt: TGCGCCAGCAGCTGGGGGCAGGGCTTGGGGTCGGAGACCCAGTACTTC
j_gene: TRBJ2-1; d_gene: TRBD2; v_gene: TRBV4-2; abundance: .; CDR3aa: CASSQKSDSGRFNEQFF; CDR3nt: TGTGCCAGCAGCCAAAAGTCGGACAGCGGGAGATTCAATGAGCAGTTCTTC
j_gene: TRBJ1-2; d_gene: .; v_gene: TRBV15; abundance: .; CDR3aa: CATSHPGYGYTF; CDR3nt: TGTGCCACCAGCCACCCCGGATATGGCTACACCTTC
j_gene: TRBJ2-1; d_gene: TRBD2; v_gene: TRBV5-1; abundance: .; CDR3aa: CASSSLSGRGSDEQFF; CDR3nt: TGCGCCAGCAGCTCACTCAGCGGGAGAGGTAGCGATGAGCAGTTCTTC
j_gene: TRBJ1-1; d_gene: TRBD1; v_gene: TRBV5-1; abundance: .; CDR3aa: CASSRDRNTEAFF; CDR3nt: TGCGCCAGCAGCCGGGACAGGAACACTGAAGCTTTCTTT
j_gene: TRBJ2-1; d_gene: TRBD1; v_gene: TRBV6-4; abundance: .; CDR3aa: CASSNQQGTEQFF; CDR3nt: TGTGCCAGCAGTAACCAACAGGGGACTGAGCAGTTCTTC